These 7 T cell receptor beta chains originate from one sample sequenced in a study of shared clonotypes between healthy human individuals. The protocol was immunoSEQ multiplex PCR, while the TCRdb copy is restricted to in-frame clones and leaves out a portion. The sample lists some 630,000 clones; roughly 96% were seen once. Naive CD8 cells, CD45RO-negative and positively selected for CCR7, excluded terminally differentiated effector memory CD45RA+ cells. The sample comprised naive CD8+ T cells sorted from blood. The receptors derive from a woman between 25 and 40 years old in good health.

The CDR3 protein is CASSQDPLGVETQYF. In DNA, the CDR3 is TGCGCCAGCAGCCAAGATCCGTTGGGGGTCGAGACCCAGTACTTC. The gene calls are TRBV4-1 and TRBJ2-5; D may be TRBD1 or TRBD2 (5 bases each). Deletions cut 0 bases from V and 5 bases from J, with 13 bases between. The CDR3 is 15 amino acids. The germline V gene encodes CDR1 MGHRA and CDR2 YSYEKL.

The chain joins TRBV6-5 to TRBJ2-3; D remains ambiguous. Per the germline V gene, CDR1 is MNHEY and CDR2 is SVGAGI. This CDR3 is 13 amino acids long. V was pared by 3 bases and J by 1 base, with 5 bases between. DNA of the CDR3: TGTGCCAGCAGTTATCAAGGCACAGATACGCAGTATTTT. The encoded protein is CASSYQGTDTQYF.

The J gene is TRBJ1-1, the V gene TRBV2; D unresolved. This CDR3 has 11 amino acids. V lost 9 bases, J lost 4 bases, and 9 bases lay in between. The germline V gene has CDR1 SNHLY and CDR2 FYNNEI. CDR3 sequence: CASTGSTEAFF. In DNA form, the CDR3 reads TGTGCCAGTACGGGGTCCACTGAAGCTTTCTTT.

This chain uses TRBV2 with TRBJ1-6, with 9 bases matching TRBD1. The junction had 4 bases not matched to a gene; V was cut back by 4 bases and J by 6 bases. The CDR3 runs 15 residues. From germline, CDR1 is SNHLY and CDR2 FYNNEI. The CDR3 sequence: CASSVGQGINSPLHF. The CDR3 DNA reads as TGTGCCAGCAGTGTCGGACAGGGGATTAATTCACCCCTCCACTTT.

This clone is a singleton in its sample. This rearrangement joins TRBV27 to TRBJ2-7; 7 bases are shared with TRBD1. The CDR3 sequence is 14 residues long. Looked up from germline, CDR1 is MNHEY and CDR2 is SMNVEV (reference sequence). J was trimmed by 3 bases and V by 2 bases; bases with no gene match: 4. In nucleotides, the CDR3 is TGTGCCAGCAGTTTAAGGGACAGTCGCTACGAGCAGTACTTC. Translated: CASSLRDSRYEQYF.

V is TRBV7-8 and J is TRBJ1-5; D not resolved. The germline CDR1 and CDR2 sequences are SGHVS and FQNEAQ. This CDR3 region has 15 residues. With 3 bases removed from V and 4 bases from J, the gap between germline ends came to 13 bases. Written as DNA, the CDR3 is TGTGCCAGCAGCTTGGGGAGGTTAAAGAATCAGCCCCAGCATTTT. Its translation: CASSLGRLKNQPQHF.

CDR3 in amino acids: CASSIGDIYEQYF. The CDR3 nucleotides are TGTGCCAGTAGTATCGGGGACATCTACGAGCAGTACTTC. V gene TRBV19 combines with J gene TRBJ2-7; perhaps TRBD1 as D (6 bases). There are 13 residues in the CDR3. V gave up 3 bases and J gave up 3 bases, with 9 bases separating them. Germline V gene lookup returns CDR1 LNHDA and CDR2 SQIVND (reference sequence).